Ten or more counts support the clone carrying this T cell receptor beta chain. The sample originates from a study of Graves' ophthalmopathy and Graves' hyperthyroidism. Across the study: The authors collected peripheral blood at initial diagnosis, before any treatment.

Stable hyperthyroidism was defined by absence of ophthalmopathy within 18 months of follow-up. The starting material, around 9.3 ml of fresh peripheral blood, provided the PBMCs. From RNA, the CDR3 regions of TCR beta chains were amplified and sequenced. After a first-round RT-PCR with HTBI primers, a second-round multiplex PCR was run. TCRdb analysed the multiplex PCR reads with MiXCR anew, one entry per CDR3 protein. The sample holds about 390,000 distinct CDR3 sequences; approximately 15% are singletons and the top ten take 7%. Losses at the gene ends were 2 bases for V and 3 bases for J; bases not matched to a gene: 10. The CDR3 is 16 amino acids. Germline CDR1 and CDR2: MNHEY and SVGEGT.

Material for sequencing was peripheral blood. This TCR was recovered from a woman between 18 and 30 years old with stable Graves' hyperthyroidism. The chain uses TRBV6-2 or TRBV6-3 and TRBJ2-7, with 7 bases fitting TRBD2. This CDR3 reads CASSYTQRGDYYEQYF. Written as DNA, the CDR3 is TGTGCCAGCAGTTACACCCAGCGGGGAGACTACTACGAGCAGTACTTC.